Following are 31 T cell receptor beta chains from one sample sequenced in a study of PD-1 blockade in classical Hodgkin lymphoma. Relapse after autologous stem cell transplantation occurred in every patient, and brentuximab vedotin exposure varied. Some clones are missing from TCRdb's copy, which holds only in-frame ones; the method was immunoSEQ multiplex PCR. In the table there are 50,000 to 75,000 clones, 85% to 90% of which are singletons. Sequences were derived from peripheral blood mononuclear cells (PBMCs), sampled before the second cycle of nivolumab. The source of these receptors is a human donor with classical Hodgkin lymphoma.

J is TRBJ1-3 and V is TRBV7-9; D is ambiguous. CDR3 length: 16 amino acids. V was pared by 4 bases and J by 4 bases, with 17 bases between. CDR1 is SEHNR and CDR2 is FQNEAQ in the germline V gene (reference sequence). The CDR3 DNA sequence: TGTGCCAGCAGCTATCAACCGGTCCTACGGGGAAACACCATATATTTT. This encodes CASSYQPVLRGNTIYF. Looking up the rest from reference TRBV7-9 and TRBJ1-3 gives the full variable domain: DTGVSQNPRHKITKRGQNVTFRCDPISEHNRLYWYRQTLGQGPEFLTYFQNEAQLEKSRLLSDRFSAERPKGSFSTLEIQRTEQGDSAMYLCASSYQPVLRGNTIYFGEGSWLTVV.

The chain joins TRBV2 to TRBJ2-4; a possible D gene is TRBD1 (5 bases). Germline V gene sequence: CDR1 SNHLY, CDR2 FYNNEI. Trimming left V 7 bases short and J 15 bases short, with 22 bases between. The CDR3 is made up of 13 amino acids. The CDR3 region is CASNSPTGSRVYF. The CDR3 nucleotides are TGTGCCAGCAACTCTCCAACAGGTTCCCGGGTGTACTTC. The full variable domain, its missing parts supplied by reference TRBV2 and TRBJ2-4, is EPEVTQTPSHQVTQMGQEVILRCVPISNHLYFYWYRQILGQKVEFLVSFYNNEISEKSEIFDDQFSVERPDGSNFTLKIRSTKLEDSAMYFCASNSPTGSRVYFGAGTRLSVL.

This CDR3 is CASSRWVASGANVLTF. The CDR3, as DNA: TGTGCCAGCAGTAGATGGGTCGCTTCTGGGGCCAACGTCCTGACTTTC. V gene TRBV25-1 combines with J gene TRBJ2-6; D gene unclear. Trimming took 5 bases from V and 1 from J, leaving 12 bases between them. This CDR3 region has 16 residues. Germline V CDR1 and CDR2: MGHDK, SYGVNS.

V is TRBV4-2 and J is TRBJ2-5, with 8 nucleotides matching TRBD1. V shed 4 bases and J 3 bases; nucleotides not matched to a gene: 4. Germline values: CDR1 LGHNA, CDR2 YNFKEQ. The CDR3 spans 14 residues. Here the CDR3 reads CASSPSDREETQYF. CDR3 nucleotide sequence: TGTGCCAGCAGCCCATCGGACAGGGAAGAGACCCAGTACTTC.

The chain carries TRBV6-5 and TRBJ2-5; D not resolved. CDR1 is MNHEY, CDR2 SVGAGI, per germline. The CDR3 length is 13 residues. V lost 2 bases and J lost 5, with 9 bases in between. CDR3 residues: CASSYVGKETQYF. The CDR3 DNA reads as TGTGCCAGCAGTTACGTGGGAAAGGAGACCCAGTACTTC.

The chain is built from TRBV6-6 and TRBJ1-1; TRBD1 matches 7 bases. The V gene end was trimmed by 2 bases and the J gene end by 8 bases; junction bases not matched to a gene: 5. CDR3 length: 13 residues. CDR1 MNHNY and CDR2 SVGAGI come from the germline V gene (reference sequence). The CDR3 DNA is TGTGCCAGCAGTTACGCGGACAGGCAAGAAGCTTTCTTT. Translation gives CASSYADRQEAFF.

This rearrangement joins TRBV5-1 to TRBJ1-1; tentative D call: TRBD1 (5 bases). V lost 4 bases and J lost 1, with 11 bases in between. The CDR3 contains 14 residues. Per germline, CDR1 SGHRS and CDR2 YFSETQ. CDR3 residues: CASSGDPGNTEAFF. In DNA, the CDR3 is TGCGCCAGCAGCGGGGACCCGGGGAACACTGAAGCTTTCTTT.

The DNA of the CDR3 is TGCGCCAGCAGCCCCGGACAGGCCCGGGAGACCCAGTACTTC. Translated, it gives CASSPGQARETQYF. This sequence joins TRBV5-1 and TRBJ2-5; the match to TRBD1 covers 7 bases. After removal of 4 bases from V and 5 bases from J, the junction contained 8 bases not matched to a gene. Germline CDR1 SGHRS, CDR2 YFSETQ. This CDR3 is 14 amino acids long.

The J gene is TRBJ1-3, the V gene TRBV5-1, with D hard to call. The V gene's germline CDR1 is SGHRS and CDR2 YFSETQ. The CDR3 length is 14 residues. V lost 0 bases and J lost 8, with 12 bases in between. The CDR3 spells CASSLGLSSDTIYF. In nucleotides, the CDR3 is TGCGCCAGCAGCTTGGGCCTATCGTCGGACACCATATATTTT.

The J gene is TRBJ1-1, the V gene TRBV14, with a tentative D call TRBD1 (5 bases). This CDR3 has 15 residues. V was clipped by 4 bases and J by 0 bases, with 12 bases between them. From germline, CDR1 is SGHDN and CDR2 FVKESK. The CDR3 spells CASSPIGGLNTEAFF. The CDR3 DNA reads TGTGCCAGCAGCCCAATCGGGGGACTGAACACTGAAGCTTTCTTT. The variable domain in full, completed from reference TRBV14 and TRBJ1-1, reads EAGVTQFPSHSVIEKGQTVTLRCDPISGHDNLYWYRRVMGKEIKFLLHFVKESKQDESGMPNNRFLAERTGGTYSTLKVQPAELEDSGVYFCASSPIGGLNTEAFFGQGTRLTVV.

The V gene is TRBV5-1, the J gene TRBJ2-1; D call uncertain. The V gene's germline CDR1 is SGHRS and CDR2 YFSETQ. V gave up 0 bases and J gave up 3 bases, with 7 bases separating them. The CDR3 runs to 14 residues. CDR3 in amino acids: CASSLVQVYNEQFF. The CDR3 DNA sequence: TGCGCCAGCAGCTTGGTCCAGGTCTACAATGAGCAGTTCTTC.

This chain links TRBV11-2 with TRBJ1-1; D ambiguous. From germline, CDR1 is SGHAT and CDR2 FQNNGV. V gave up 2 bases and J gave up 7 bases, with 14 bases separating them. The CDR3 extends over 14 amino acids. CDR3 loop: CASSLLSDEVEAFF. In DNA, the CDR3 is TGTGCCAGCAGCTTATTGTCCGATGAGGTTGAAGCTTTCTTT.

The chain links TRBV5-1 to TRBJ2-1; 8 nucleotides align to TRBD2. The CDR3 totals 15 residues. In germline, CDR1 is SGHRS, CDR2 YFSETQ. Trimming at V came to 0 bases and at J to 2 bases, leaving 1 base not matched to a gene. This chain's CDR3 is CASSLGAGAYNEQFF. The CDR3 DNA reads as TGCGCCAGCAGCTTGGGAGCGGGGGCCTACAATGAGCAGTTCTTC.

V is TRBV5-1 and J is TRBJ2-3, with 9 bases lining up with TRBD2. V lost 0 bases and J lost 2; bases outside the gene matches: 7. Germline V gene data show CDR1 as SGHRS and CDR2 as YFSETQ. This CDR3 has 17 amino acids. CDR3 residues: CASSLGLAGPNTDTQYF. As DNA, the CDR3 is TGCGCCAGCAGCTTGGGGCTAGCGGGGCCCAACACAGATACGCAGTATTTT.

The chain combines TRBV28 with TRBJ2-6, with D possibly being TRBD1 or TRBD2 (6 bases each). Trimming left V 6 bases short and J 0 bases short, with 15 bases between. Germline V gene data show CDR1 as MDHEN and CDR2 as SYDVKM. There are 17 residues in the CDR3. The CDR3 coding sequence is TGTGCCAGCAGCCAAGGGGGGCTTTCCTCTGGGGCCAACGTCCTGACTTTC. Protein: CASSQGGLSSGANVLTF.

The DNA of the CDR3 is TGTGCCAGCACCGGGAGGGACAGGGAATTCCAAGAGACCCAGTACTTC. Translated, it gives CASTGRDREFQETQYF. The chain combines TRBV7-9 with TRBJ2-5, with D perhaps TRBD1 (9 bases). Trimming left V 7 bases short and J 1 base short, with 19 bases between. Germline V CDR1 and CDR2: SEHNR, FQNEAQ (reference sequence). This CDR3 is 16 amino acids long.

J is TRBJ2-2 and V is TRBV11-3, with 7 bases that match TRBD1. Germline CDR1 reads SGHNT; CDR2 reads YENEEA. V trimming: 5 bases; J trimming: 1 base; junction bases outside the gene matches: 4. The CDR3 has 15 amino acids. The CDR3 is CASSPRTGNTGELFF. The CDR3 DNA sequence: TGTGCCAGCAGCCCCAGGACAGGGAACACCGGGGAGCTGTTTTTT. Full variable domain (rest looked up from reference TRBV11-3 and TRBJ2-2): EAGVVQSPRYKIIEKKQPVAFWCNPISGHNTLYWYLQNLGQGPELLIRYENEEAVDDSQLPKDRFSAERLKGVDSTLKIQPAELGDSAVYLCASSPRTGNTGELFFGEGSRLTVL.

The V call is TRBV28, the J call TRBJ2-7; either TRBD1 or TRBD2 may supply D (5 bases each). V was cut by 3 bases and J by 0 bases, with 12 bases left in between. The CDR3 covers 15 residues. Germline CDR1 MDHEN, CDR2 SYDVKM. The CDR3 is CASSFLRAGSYEQYF. The CDR3 bases are TGTGCCAGCAGTTTCCTCAGGGCGGGCTCCTACGAGCAGTACTTC.

The chain joins TRBV5-1 to TRBJ1-6; 7 bases align to TRBD1. This CDR3 contains 14 residues. CDR1 is SGHRS and CDR2 is YFSETQ in the germline V gene. Trimming cost V 5 bases and J 9 bases; bases outside gene matches: 8. The CDR3 DNA reads TGCGCCAGCAGTCCGGACAGGCAGGGTTCACCCCTCCACTTT. As protein: CASSPDRQGSPLHF.

The V and J genes are TRBV5-4 and TRBJ1-3; D call uncertain. Germline-derived CDR1 and CDR2 are SGHNT and YYREEE (reference sequence). V was clipped by 3 bases and J by 0 bases, with 13 bases between them. The CDR3 contains 16 residues. In DNA, the CDR3 is TGTGCCAGCAGCTCCCCCCCGGGAGTCTCTGGAAACACCATATATTTT. Translated, it gives CASSSPPGVSGNTIYF.

This clone was seen just once. The rearrangement uses TRBV6-5 and TRBJ2-3; tentative D call: TRBD2 (6 bases). V dropped 5 bases and J dropped 2 bases, with 14 bases sitting between them. The germline gives CDR1 MNHEY, CDR2 SVGAGI. The CDR3 is made up of 15 amino acids. The DNA for the CDR3 is TGTGCCAGCAGTACATATAGCGGACCCACAGATACGCAGTATTTT. Translated, it gives CASSTYSGPTDTQYF.

The rearrangement links TRBV28 to TRBJ1-4; 9 bases map to TRBD1. This CDR3 contains 15 residues. Trimming cost V 5 bases and J 6 bases; bases outside gene matches: 7. From germline, CDR1 is MDHEN and CDR2 SYDVKM. CDR3 DNA sequence: TGTGCCAGCAGTCGCCCGGGACAGGGAGATGAAAAACTGTTTTTT. Its protein is CASSRPGQGDEKLFF.

The V call is TRBV9, the J call TRBJ1-1; D is ambiguous. Trimming took 0 bases from V and 0 from J, leaving 12 bases between them. Germline V gene sequence: CDR1 SGDLS, CDR2 YYNGEE. The CDR3 length is 16 residues. The CDR3, as DNA: TGTGCCAGCAGCGTAGCACCGACTCTTTTGAACACTGAAGCTTTCTTT. As protein: CASSVAPTLLNTEAFF.

The chain links TRBV19 to TRBJ1-5; unclear D gene. With 6 bases removed from V and 4 bases from J, the gap between germline ends came to 16 bases. This CDR3 has 15 residues. CDR1 is LNHDA and CDR2 is SQIVND in the germline V gene (reference sequence). The CDR3 region has the DNA TGTGCCAGTAGGGGCCAAAGACGGAAGAATCAGCCCCAGCATTTT. This encodes CASRGQRRKNQPQHF.

This chain joins TRBV6-4 and TRBJ2-1; the match to TRBD1 covers 7 bases. Germline-derived CDR1 and CDR2 are MRHNA and SNTAGT. The length of the CDR3 is 13 residues. Trimming took 6 bases from V and 6 from J; bases not matched to a gene: 5. The CDR3: CASRTGQLNEQFF. In DNA, the CDR3 is TGTGCCAGCAGAACGGGACAGCTCAATGAGCAGTTCTTC.

The chain uses TRBV7-9 and TRBJ2-1, with 7 nucleotides matching TRBD1. V shed 5 bases and J 5 bases; nucleotides not matched to a gene: 9. There are 15 residues in the CDR3. Germline V CDR1 and CDR2: SEHNR, FQNEAQ (reference sequence). CDR3: CASSQGTAKHNEQFF. CDR3 coding DNA: TGTGCCAGCAGCCAAGGGACAGCGAAACACAATGAGCAGTTCTTC.

The chain is built from TRBV7-9 and TRBJ1-6; 11 bases line up with TRBD1. Losses at the gene ends were 3 bases for V and 8 bases for J; bases not matched to a gene: 6. CDR1 and CDR2 (germline): SEHNR, FQNEAQ (reference sequence). The length of the CDR3 is 16 residues. CDR3 amino acids: CASSFRTGGADSPLHF. For the CDR3, the DNA is TGTGCCAGCAGCTTTCGGACAGGGGGCGCAGATTCACCCCTCCACTTT.

This clone was recorded once. This chain links TRBV28 with TRBJ1-2, with unresolved D. V lost 2 bases to trimming and J lost 0 bases, with 4 bases between them. The germline V gene encodes CDR1 MDHEN and CDR2 SYDVKM. This CDR3 is built from 13 residues. CDR3 loop: CASSLTANYGYTF. The CDR3 DNA follows: TGTGCCAGCAGTTTAACAGCTAACTATGGCTACACCTTC.

The chain uses TRBV11-2 and TRBJ2-7; 7 bases match TRBD1. The CDR3 has 16 amino acids. Germline V gene sequence: CDR1 SGHAT, CDR2 FQNNGV. Germline trimming cut 3 bases from V and 3 bases from J; bases unmatched to any gene: 11. The DNA for the CDR3 is TGTGCCAGCAGCTTTACTAACAGGGGCCTTGGCTACGAGCAGTACTTC. It specifies CASSFTNRGLGYEQYF.

This sequence joins TRBV6-5 and TRBJ1-1; 10 bases fit TRBD1. The V segment lost 6 bases and the J segment 6 bases; nucleotides outside the gene matches: 10. The CDR3 runs to 15 residues. Germline lookup yields CDR1 MNHEY and CDR2 SVGAGI. CDR3 in amino acids: CASRSSGTGVPEAFF. The CDR3 bases are TGTGCCAGCAGGTCGTCCGGGACAGGGGTGCCTGAAGCTTTCTTT.

The chain carries TRBV28 and TRBJ2-1, with TRBD2 identical over 10 bases. The CDR3 spans 16 residues. Germline values: CDR1 MDHEN, CDR2 SYDVKM. With V trimmed by 8 bases and J by 9 bases, 16 bases remained unmatched. The CDR3, as DNA: TGTGCCAGCTCCATTGCGGGTACTAGCGGGGTCGGTGAGCAGTTCTTC. Its protein is CASSIAGTSGVGEQFF. Based on the CDR3 plus reference TRBV28 and TRBJ2-1, the full variable domain is DVKVTQSSRYLVKRTGEKVFLECVQDMDHENMFWYRQDPGLGLRLIYFSYDVKMKEKGDIPEGYSVSREKKERFSLILESASTNQTSMYLCASSIAGTSGVGEQFFGPGTRLTVL.